This T cell receptor (beta chain) derives from a study of CD4 T cells in relation to SARS-CoV-2 and coronaviruses. Study-wide background: Shared crossreactive spike epitopes were mapped to their HLA restriction. Study-level points and caveats: According to naive versus memory sequencing, detected responses are memory recall, not newly primed. Pre-pandemic and post-infection samples never came from the same donor.

The protocol was immunoSEQ multiplex PCR, while the TCRdb copy is restricted to in-frame clones and leaves out a portion. There are tens of thousands of clones in the sample; about 92% occur only once, and about 0.4% lies in the top ten. This clone was observed a handful of times. The antigen remains unidentified. Sequenced input: naive CD4+ T cells from PBMCs. Subset specified: naive CD4+ T cells isolated by negative enrichment. This clonotype originated in an adult with COVID-19.

CDR3 protein: CSVLSVVDEQFF. As DNA, the CDR3 is TGCAGCGTCCTGTCTGTAGTAGATGAGCAGTTCTTC. The chain uses TRBV29-1 and TRBJ2-1; D uncertain. The CDR3 loop spans 12 amino acids. Trimming took off 6 bases at V and 8 bases at J, with 14 bases between the two ends. Germline CDR1 is SQVTM and CDR2 is ANQGSEA.